This TCR beta chain appears in the sequencing data of a study of T cell responses to AZD1222 COVID-19 vaccine. Study-level findings and limits: Most donors were white British and more were female, and clonal diversity was possibly underestimated.

In regard to this clone: Antigen specificity is unknown.

Data came from immunoSEQ multiplex PCR; TCRdb stores just in-frame clones and leaves some out. Of about 120,000 clones listed, approximately 88% are singletons. The source is an adult in good health. This specimen was peripheral blood, taken on day 0 of AZD1222 vaccination.

The CDR3 loop reads CASSPRQGYTGELFF. The CDR3 region has the DNA TGTGCCAGCAGCCCCCGACAGGGATACACCGGGGAGCTGTTTTTT. This chain connects TRBV7-2 to TRBJ2-2; 7 bases line up with TRBD1. V shed 5 bases and J 3 bases; nucleotides not matched to a gene: 6. Germline V gene lookup returns CDR1 SGHTA and CDR2 FQGNSA. This CDR3 is built from 15 residues.